A selection of T cell receptor beta chains follows, all from one sample in a study of naive and memory T cell subsets. TCRdb reprocessed the UMI-ligation and nested PCR reads with MiXCR, giving one entry per CDR3 protein. This table holds 95,000 to 150,000 distinct CDR3 sequences, just over 35% found once. Sequenced: central memory CD4+ T cells from blood. The receptor source for this set is a human donor in good health. Each CDR3 is given with its conserved first and last residue. Each record gives: V gene, clone size, D gene, J gene, CDR3 protein, CDR3 DNA. A D gene is named only where the DNA matches it firmly. Size tells how often a clone was seen (once, few, many) or the class of an expanded clone, and some rows leave it out.

TRBV28	.	TRBD1	TRBJ2-7	CASRVTAGGSGEQYF	TGTGCCAGCAGGGTGACTGCAGGGGGTTCGGGCGAGCAGTACTTC
TRBV30	.	.	TRBJ2-2	CAWSGVMGIGELFF	TGTGCCTGGAGTGGGGTTATGGGAATCGGGGAGCTGTTTTTT
TRBV7-9	.	.	TRBJ2-3	CASSYFGGGTDTQYF	TGTGCCAGCAGCTATTTTGGTGGCGGCACAGATACGCAGTATTTT
TRBV7-2	few	.	TRBJ2-1	CASSLALGGKAYNEQFF	TGTGCCAGCAGCTTAGCGCTTGGGGGGAAGGCCTACAATGAGCAGTTCTTC
TRBV6-2/TRBV6-3	.	TRBD2	TRBJ2-7	CASSFPRAGGVTYEQYF	TGTGCCAGCAGTTTCCCTCGAGCGGGAGGGGTAACCTACGAGCAGTACTTC
TRBV28	.	.	TRBJ2-7	CASKGDLYEQYF	TGTGCCAGCAAAGGGGACTTATACGAGCAGTACTTC
TRBV2	once	TRBD2	TRBJ2-1	CASSLLAGDWDEQFF	TGTGCCAGCAGCTTACTAGCGGGAGATTGGGATGAGCAGTTCTTC
TRBV20-1	few	TRBD2	TRBJ2-3	CSAVQTSGSLDTQYF	TGCAGTGCTGTACAGACTAGCGGGAGCTTAGATACGCAGTATTTT
TRBV7-6	.	.	TRBJ2-3	CASSRPKADTQYF	TGTGCCAGCAGCCGCCCTAAAGCAGATACGCAGTATTTT
TRBV6-1	.	.	TRBJ2-7	CATDLAYEQYF	TGTGCCACGGACCTGGCCTACGAGCAGTACTTC
TRBV30	.	TRBD1	TRBJ1-5	CAWSSWTGYQPQHF	TGTGCCTGGTCCAGTTGGACAGGATACCAGCCCCAGCATTTT
TRBV20-1	.	TRBD2	TRBJ2-7	CSAMGLAGFEQYF	TGCAGTGCTATGGGGCTAGCGGGATTCGAGCAGTACTTC
TRBV20-1	.	.	TRBJ2-7	CSASLREPYEQYF	TGCAGTGCTAGCCTGCGGGAACCCTACGAGCAGTACTTC
TRBV6-1	.	.	TRBJ1-1	CASSQDPGSTEAFF	TGTGCCAGCAGCCAAGACCCTGGGAGTACTGAAGCTTTCTTT
TRBV6-2/TRBV6-3	.	TRBD2	TRBJ2-7	CASSSLAGVTYEQYF	TGTGCCAGCAGCTCACTAGCGGGAGTAACCTACGAGCAGTACTTC
TRBV12-3/TRBV12-4	.	.	TRBJ1-1	CASSLDSSRWAFF	TGTGCCAGCAGTTTAGACTCGAGCCGCTGGGCTTTCTTT